What follows are 25 T cell receptor beta chains derived from one specimen sequenced in a study of blood T cell repertoires in COVID-19. Some clones are missing from TCRdb's copy, which holds only in-frame ones; the method was immunoSEQ multiplex PCR. This table holds around 100,000 clones, approximately 80% found once. Input material: peripheral blood. The source is a human donor in a cohort sampled during active COVID-19.

The chain couples TRBV7-8 to TRBJ2-3, with 7 bases aligning to TRBD1. Germline loops: CDR1 SGHVS, CDR2 FQNEAQ. The trim removed 4 bases at V and 5 bases at J, leaving 15 bases unmatched. The CDR3 sequence is 17 residues long. The CDR3: CASSSSFMRGRRDTQYF. The DNA for the CDR3 is TGTGCCAGCAGCTCTTCTTTCATGAGGGGGCGCAGAGATACGCAGTATTTT.

The J gene is TRBJ2-5, the V gene TRBV12-3 or TRBV12-4; D possibly corresponds to TRBD1 (5 bases). V lost 8 bases and J 7 bases, leaving 14 bases between the germline ends. The CDR3 covers 12 residues. The chain's CDR3 is CASGRAWGTQYF. CDR3 DNA: TGTGCCAGCGGCAGGGCTTGGGGGACCCAGTACTTC.

The rearrangement uses TRBV19 and TRBJ2-5, with unresolved D. Trimming left V 3 bases short and J 7 bases short, with 12 bases between. Looked up from germline, CDR1 is LNHDA and CDR2 is SQIVND (reference sequence). The CDR3 has 13 residues. The CDR3 spells CASSMVSAATQYF. The DNA for the CDR3 is TGTGCCAGTAGTATGGTATCCGCGGCGACCCAGTACTTC.

V and J are TRBV7-2 and TRBJ2-2; D remains ambiguous. Deletions cut 3 bases from V and 4 bases from J, with 3 bases between. The CDR3 loop spans 12 amino acids. Germline lookup yields CDR1 SGHTA and CDR2 FQGNSA. In DNA form, the CDR3 reads TGTGCCAGCAGCTTGCGCACCGGGGAGCTGTTTTTT. Translating it yields CASSLRTGELFF.

This rearrangement joins TRBV5-4 to TRBJ1-3; no reliable D call. Germline V gene sequence: CDR1 SGHNT, CDR2 YYREEE (reference sequence). Trimming stripped 5 bases from V and 0 bases from J, with 9 bases between. The CDR3 length is 14 residues. CDR3 coding DNA: TGTGCCAGCAGACCTGACACCTCTGGAAACACCATATATTTT. Its translation: CASRPDTSGNTIYF.

V and J are TRBV10-3 and TRBJ2-4; possible D gene TRBD2, 7 bases. Trimming took 0 bases from V and 2 from J, leaving 14 bases between them. CDR3 size: 17 residues. Per the germline V gene, CDR1 is ENHRY and CDR2 is SYGVKD. The CDR3 loop reads CAISESRGGASKNIQYF. The DNA of the CDR3 is TGTGCCATCAGTGAGTCTCGTGGGGGGGCGTCCAAAAACATTCAGTACTTC.

CDR3 sequence reads: CASSAQSTRSTDTQYF. CDR3 nucleotides: TGTGCCAGCAGTGCCCAATCGACTAGAAGCACAGATACGCAGTATTTT. The gene calls are TRBV6-4 and TRBJ2-3, with a weak D call TRBD2 (6 bases). V dropped 4 bases and J dropped 0 bases, with 14 bases sitting between them. The CDR3 consists of 16 residues. Germline V gene data show CDR1 as MRHNA and CDR2 as SNTAGT.

A single count supports this clone. The V and J genes are TRBV19 and TRBJ1-1; 7 nucleotides line up with TRBD1. In germline, CDR1 is LNHDA, CDR2 SQIVND (reference sequence). The ends lost 7 bases at V and 0 bases at J; junction bases unmatched: 5. CDR3 length: 14 amino acids. The CDR3: CASKGQTMNTEAFF. The CDR3 DNA follows: TGTGCCAGTAAGGGACAGACTATGAACACTGAAGCTTTCTTT.

The V and J genes are TRBV6-5 and TRBJ2-7, with D perhaps TRBD2 (5 bases). The length of the CDR3 is 12 residues. The germline V gene encodes CDR1 MNHEY and CDR2 SVGAGI. V shed 5 bases and J shed 7 bases, with 12 bases lying between them. The CDR3 coding sequence is TGTGCCAGCAGTCTCCCATCGGGGGAGCAGTACTTC. Protein: CASSLPSGEQYF.

The chain employs TRBV5-1 and TRBJ2-1; the match to TRBD2 covers 12 bases. Looked up from germline, CDR1 is SGHRS and CDR2 is YFSETQ. The CDR3 sequence is 16 residues long. The V and J ends lost 4 bases and 7 bases, in that order; junction bases with no gene match: 9. The CDR3 sequence: CASSVLAGGLKNEQFF. The CDR3 nucleotides read TGCGCCAGCAGCGTGCTAGCGGGGGGGCTGAAGAATGAGCAGTTCTTC.

J is TRBJ1-4 and V is TRBV9; TRBD1 is a possible D gene (5 bases). Per germline, CDR1 SGDLS and CDR2 YYNGEE. The length of the CDR3 is 18 residues. Between the trimmed V and J ends, which lost 0 bases and 6 bases, there was a span of 21 bases. As DNA, the CDR3 is TGTGCCAGCAGCGTAGCTTCCCGCAGACCAGGGCCTCATGAAAAACTGTTTTTT. It yields the protein CASSVASRRPGPHEKLFF.

The chain recombines TRBV4-1 with TRBJ1-2; no clear D. CDR3 size: 13 residues. The V end lost 1 base, the J end lost 5 bases, and 8 bases lay between the germline ends. Germline V lookup: CDR1 MGHRA, CDR2 YSYEKL. The CDR3 nucleotides read TGCGCCAGCAGCCAAGGTCCCAGGTATGGCTACACCTTC. The encoded protein is CASSQGPRYGYTF.

The J gene is TRBJ1-5, the V gene TRBV19, with 8 nucleotides matching TRBD1. J was trimmed by 11 bases and V by 6 bases; bases with no gene match: 9. CDR1 and CDR2 from the germline V gene are LNHDA and SQIVND (reference sequence). The CDR3 sequence is 13 residues long. CDR3 loop: CASSPTGETSQHF. The CDR3 coding sequence is TGTGCCAGTAGCCCGACAGGGGAAACGTCCCAGCATTTT.

The chain has TRBV6-5 and TRBJ1-4, with TRBD1 as a possible D gene (6 bases). The length of the CDR3 is 15 residues. Germline V gene lookup returns CDR1 MNHEY and CDR2 SVGAGI. The V gene lost 0 bases and the J gene lost 2 bases, with 7 bases spanning the gap. The CDR3 region is CASSYSQGTNEKLFF. The CDR3 bases are TGTGCCAGCAGTTACTCGCAGGGGACTAATGAAAAACTGTTTTTT.

The genes are TRBV2 and TRBJ1-1; D is undetermined. Germline V lookup: CDR1 SNHLY, CDR2 FYNNEI. V lost 0 bases and J 4 bases, leaving 15 bases between the germline ends. The CDR3 covers 16 residues. CDR3 residues: CASSEAIKGGSTEAFF. In DNA form, the CDR3 reads TGTGCCAGCAGTGAAGCGATAAAGGGAGGTAGCACTGAAGCTTTCTTT.

This chain connects TRBV6-2 or TRBV6-3 to TRBJ1-1, with D possibly matching TRBD1 (6 bases). V gave up 6 bases and J gave up 10 bases, with 15 bases separating them. CDR1 and CDR2 (germline): MNHEY, SVGEGT. CDR3 length: 12 amino acids. The CDR3 nucleotides read TGTGCCAGCAGCGACAGGTGGCAGGGAGCTTTCTTT. Protein product: CASSDRWQGAFF.

The chain has TRBV28 and TRBJ2-1; TRBD2 matches 9 bases. Germline-derived CDR1 and CDR2 are MDHEN and SYDVKM. The CDR3 runs to 18 residues. J was trimmed by 3 bases and V by 6 bases; bases with no gene match: 15. CDR3 nucleotides: TGTGCCAGCAGACCCTATGACTCGGGTAGCGGGGGCTACAATGAGCAGTTCTTC. Residues: CASRPYDSGSGGYNEQFF. The full variable domain, in which reference TRBV28 and TRBJ2-1 provide the parts outside the CDR3, is DVKVTQSSRYLVKRTGEKVFLECVQDMDHENMFWYRQDPGLGLRLIYFSYDVKMKEKGDIPEGYSVSREKKERFSLILESASTNQTSMYLCASRPYDSGSGGYNEQFFGPGTRLTVL.

The genes are TRBV29-1 and TRBJ1-3, with 8 bases fitting TRBD1. CDR3 length equals 13 residues. The germline CDR1 and CDR2 sequences are SQVTM and ANQGSEA. Losses at the gene ends were 7 bases for V and 1 base for J; bases not matched to a gene: 3. CDR3 residues: CSAQGVSGNTIYF. The CDR3 region has the DNA TGCAGCGCACAGGGGGTGTCTGGAAACACCATATATTTT.

The chain links TRBV6-5 to TRBJ2-3; the match to TRBD1 covers 12 bases. The germline V gene encodes CDR1 MNHEY and CDR2 SVGAGI. The CDR3 contains 15 residues. J lost 6 bases, V lost 6 bases, and 7 bases had no gene match. The CDR3 is CASRRRDRGLDTQYF. The CDR3 DNA sequence: TGTGCCAGCAGACGCCGGGACAGGGGGCTGGATACGCAGTATTTT.

The chain joins TRBV7-8 to TRBJ2-2; TRBD2 matches at 11 bases. CDR1 and CDR2 (germline): SGHVS, FQNEAQ. Losses at the gene ends were 6 bases for V and 4 bases for J; bases not matched to a gene: 19. The CDR3 runs to 20 residues. In nucleotides, the CDR3 is TGTGCCAGCAGTTCCGGTTGGGGTAGCGGGGGGGCCGTCGGCACCGGGGAGCTGTTTTTT. It yields the protein CASSSGWGSGGAVGTGELFF.

J is TRBJ1-3 and V is TRBV4-1, with 8 positions matching TRBD1. The CDR3 is made up of 17 amino acids. CDR1 and CDR2 (germline): MGHRA, YSYEKL. After removal of 0 bases from V and 0 bases from J, the junction contained 4 bases not matched to a gene. CDR3 sequence (DNA): TGCGCCAGCAGCCAAGATACAGGGGGGTCCTCTGGAAACACCATATATTTT. It translates to CASSQDTGGSSGNTIYF.

This chain connects TRBV5-1 to TRBJ2-7; D perhaps matches TRBD1 (7 bases). Trimming cost V 4 bases and J 7 bases, with 15 bases left between them. This CDR3 is 13 amino acids long. From germline, CDR1 is SGHRS and CDR2 YFSETQ. In DNA form, the CDR3 reads TGCGCCAGCAGCCCGGAGGGGGCCGGGGAGCAGTACTTC. Translating it yields CASSPEGAGEQYF.

The chain uses TRBV13 and TRBJ2-5, with D tentatively TRBD1 (5 bases). Trimming took 5 bases from V and 7 from J, leaving 20 bases between them. The CDR3 has 15 residues. Looked up from germline, CDR1 is PRHDT and CDR2 is FYEKMQ (reference sequence). CDR3 in amino acids: CASSAGHVRSVTQYF. CDR3 sequence (DNA): TGTGCCAGCAGCGCAGGACACGTCCGGTCCGTGACCCAGTACTTC. The whole variable domain, filled in from reference TRBV13 and TRBJ2-5, reads AAGVIQSPRHLIKEKRETATLKCYPIPRHDTVYWYQQGPGQDPQFLISFYEKMQSDKGSIPDRFSAQQFSDYHSELNMSSLELGDSALYFCASSAGHVRSVTQYFGPGTRLLVL.

This clone occurred a few times. The CDR3 bases are TGCGCCAGCGGCACAGAAAATAATTCACCCCTCCACTTT. This translates into CASGTENNSPLHF. The V gene is TRBV5-1, the J gene TRBJ1-6; D not resolved. Germline V lookup: CDR1 SGHRS, CDR2 YFSETQ. The CDR3 spans 13 residues. V lost 7 bases and J 5 bases, leaving 10 bases between the germline ends.

This clone was counted only a few times. The rearrangement uses TRBV3-1 (or the pseudogene TRBV3-2) and TRBJ1-4; D remains ambiguous. This CDR3 comprises 13 residues. Trimming cost V 3 bases and J 6 bases, with 8 bases left between them. Germline V gene sequence: CDR1 LGHDT, CDR2 YNNKEL (reference sequence). The CDR3: CASSHLTDEKLFF. CDR3 coding DNA: TGTGCCAGCAGCCACCTAACAGATGAAAAACTGTTTTTT.